The 15 T cell receptor beta chains given below trace back to one sample, sequenced in a study of ipilimumab plus nivolumab after autologous stem cell transplantation. Clones were read by immunoSEQ multiplex PCR, and TCRdb kept only the in-frame ones, dropping some. The sample includes roughly 45,000 clones, about 88% seen only once; the top ten take less than 0.95%. The sample in question was PBMCs, obtained in a trial of ipilimumab plus nivolumab as post-transplant consolidation. The receptors shown here come from a male donor with multiple myeloma.

The genes are TRBV27 and TRBJ2-7; D not certain. Trimming pared 4 bases from V and 5 bases from J, leaving 21 bases between. The CDR3 has 16 amino acids. Germline V gene lookup returns CDR1 MNHEY and CDR2 SMNVEV (reference sequence). CDR3 region: CASSSPSRALRHEQYF. The DNA for the CDR3 is TGTGCCAGCAGTTCCCCATCCCGGGCCCTTCGCCACGAGCAGTACTTC.

V is TRBV19 and J is TRBJ2-1; the match to TRBD2 covers 10 bases. Germline CDR1 LNHDA, CDR2 SQIVND (reference sequence). The CDR3 length is 15 residues. Trimming cost V 2 bases and J 10 bases; bases outside gene matches: 8. CDR3 nucleotide sequence: TGTGCCAGTAGTATACTAGCGGGAGAGTTGGGCGAGCAGTTCTTC. It specifies CASSILAGELGEQFF.

This clone is a singleton in its sample. V gene TRBV7-9 combines with J gene TRBJ2-7; 7 nucleotides agree with TRBD1. The V segment lost 6 bases and the J segment 0 bases; nucleotides outside the gene matches: 2. The CDR3 sequence is 13 residues long. Germline CDR1 is SEHNR and CDR2 is FQNEAQ (reference sequence). Here the CDR3 reads CASRGTDSYEQYF. The CDR3 DNA follows: TGTGCCAGCAGGGGGACAGACTCCTACGAGCAGTACTTC.

The chain combines TRBV7-2 with TRBJ2-3; D remains unclear. Between the trimmed V and J ends, which lost 4 bases and 5 bases, there was a span of 13 bases. Looked up from germline, CDR1 is SGHTA and CDR2 is FQGNSA. The CDR3 runs to 14 residues. CDR3 nucleotide sequence: TGTGCCAGCAGCTCCCCCCCCTTTGGAGATACGCAGTATTTT. Its translation is CASSSPPFGDTQYF. The entire variable domain, with the rest obtained from reference TRBV7-2 and TRBJ2-3, is as follows: GAGVSQSPSNKVTEKGKDVELRCDPISGHTALYWYRQSLGQGLEFLIYFQGNSAPDKSGLPSDRFSAERTGGSVSTLTIQRTQQEDSAVYLCASSSPPFGDTQYFGPGTRLTVL.

The CDR3 region is CASSPLQGFQETQYF. The CDR3 DNA sequence: TGTGCCAGCAGCCCTCTCCAGGGGTTCCAAGAGACCCAGTACTTC. The chain employs TRBV5-6 and TRBJ2-5, with D perhaps matching TRBD1 (6 bases). CDR3 length: 15 amino acids. V dropped 4 bases and J dropped 1 base, with 14 bases sitting between them. Germline V lookup: CDR1 SGHDT, CDR2 YYEEEE. Full variable domain (rest looked up from reference TRBV5-6 and TRBJ2-5): DAGVTQSPTHLIKTRGQQVTLRCSPKSGHDTVSWYQQALGQGPQFIFQYYEEEERQRGNFPDRFSGHQFPNYSSELNVNALLLGDSALYLCASSPLQGFQETQYFGPGTRLLVL.

This chain links TRBV19 with TRBJ1-6, with no clear D. Per germline, CDR1 LNHDA and CDR2 SQIVND (reference sequence). Trimming shortened V by 1 base and J by 7 bases, and 5 bases separated the two germline ends. This CDR3 region has 13 residues. The CDR3 reads CASSIGPNSPLHF. The CDR3 DNA reads TGTGCCAGTAGTATAGGCCCGAATTCACCCCTCCACTTT.

This clone has a handful of counts. The J gene is TRBJ1-5, the V gene TRBV4-2; no clear D gene. Deletions cut 6 bases from V and 7 bases from J, with 13 bases between. The CDR3 is 13 residues long. Germline CDR1 LGHNA, CDR2 YNFKEQ. The CDR3 reads CASSPGWRQPQHF. The CDR3 coding sequence is TGTGCCAGCAGTCCTGGGTGGCGGCAGCCCCAGCATTTT.

V usage is TRBV2 and J usage is TRBJ2-5, with TRBD1 matching 7 bases. This CDR3 contains 14 residues. Trimming removed 5 bases from V and 4 bases from J; junction bases left unmatched: 7. CDR1 and CDR2 (germline): SNHLY, FYNNEI. CDR3 residues: CASSSMTGTETQYF. The CDR3 nucleotides are TGTGCCAGCAGTTCAATGACAGGGACAGAGACCCAGTACTTC.

The V gene is TRBV9, the J gene TRBJ1-2, with D possibly being TRBD1 (5 bases). V lost 5 bases and J lost 6, with 14 bases in between. Germline values: CDR1 SGDLS, CDR2 YYNGEE. The CDR3 sequence is 13 residues long. CDR3 sequence reads: CASSVWGSDGYTF. The DNA of the CDR3 is TGTGCCAGCAGTGTTTGGGGCTCCGATGGCTACACCTTC. Supplemented by reference TRBV9 and TRBJ1-2, the full variable domain reads DSGVTQTPKHLITATGQRVTLRCSPRSGDLSVYWYQQSLDQGLQFLIQYYNGEERAKGNILERFSAQQFPDLHSELNLSSLELGDSALYFCASSVWGSDGYTFGSGTRLTVV.

V and J are TRBV9 and TRBJ1-6; D gene unclear. This CDR3 contains 15 residues. Germline V gives CDR1 SGDLS, CDR2 YYNGEE. Trimming left V 0 bases short and J 4 bases short, with 8 bases between. The CDR3, as DNA: TGTGCCAGCAGCGTAGACAACAGTTATAATTCACCCCTCCACTTT. Its translation is CASSVDNSYNSPLHF.

This rearrangement joins TRBV19 to TRBJ1-1, with 8 bases fitting TRBD1. The trim removed 1 base at V and 8 bases at J, leaving 6 bases unmatched. Germline values: CDR1 LNHDA, CDR2 SQIVND (reference sequence). The CDR3 loop spans 14 amino acids. The CDR3 protein is CASSIAPGGSEAFF. CDR3 bases: TGTGCCAGTAGTATAGCCCCAGGGGGCAGCGAAGCTTTCTTT.

This clone was counted a single time. The genes are TRBV7-3 and TRBJ2-2; D call uncertain. Germline V gene sequence: CDR1 SGHTA, CDR2 FQGTGA. The CDR3 has 14 amino acids. The V gene lost 2 bases and the J gene lost 2 bases, with 6 bases spanning the gap. CDR3 amino acids: CASSLFANTGELFF. Written as DNA, the CDR3 is TGTGCCAGCAGCTTATTCGCAAACACCGGGGAGCTGTTTTTT. Variable domain in full (rest from reference TRBV7-3 and TRBJ2-2): GAGVSQTPSNKVTEKGKYVELRCDPISGHTALYWYRQSLGQGPEFLIYFQGTGAADDSGLPNDRFFAVRPEGSVSTLKIQRTERGDSAVYLCASSLFANTGELFFGEGSRLTVL.

V gene TRBV5-6 combines with J gene TRBJ1-1; D remains ambiguous. Per germline, CDR1 SGHDT and CDR2 YYEEEE. Between the trimmed V and J ends, which lost 3 bases and 3 bases, there was a span of 12 bases. The CDR3 totals 14 residues. The CDR3: CASSYGIKDTEAFF. The CDR3 nucleotides read TGTGCCAGCAGCTACGGGATCAAGGACACTGAAGCTTTCTTT.

The chain is built from TRBV19 and TRBJ1-6; D is possibly TRBD1 (6 bases). The CDR3 is 15 residues long. Trimming removed 7 bases at V and 0 bases at J, with 10 bases between. From germline, CDR1 is LNHDA and CDR2 SQIVND (reference sequence). The DNA of the CDR3 is TGTGCCAGTAACGGACAGAGCTCCTATAATTCACCCCTCCACTTT. As protein: CASNGQSSYNSPLHF.

The chain carries TRBV5-8 and TRBJ2-5, with TRBD2 matching over 8 bases. The J segment lost 5 bases and the V segment lost 0 bases, leaving 9 bases of the junction unmatched. The CDR3 has 16 amino acids. Germline values: CDR1 SGHTS, CDR2 YDEGEE. In DNA form, the CDR3 reads TGTGCCAGCAGCTTGGGAAGCGGTAGCGGGGAGGAGACCCAGTACTTC. Protein: CASSLGSGSGEETQYF. The whole variable domain, remainder taken from reference TRBV5-8 and TRBJ2-5, is EAGVTQSPTHLIKTRGQQATLRCSPISGHTSVYWYQQALGLGLQFLLWYDEGEERNRGNFPPRFSGRQFPNYSSELNVNALELEDSALYLCASSLGSGSGEETQYFGPGTRLLVL.